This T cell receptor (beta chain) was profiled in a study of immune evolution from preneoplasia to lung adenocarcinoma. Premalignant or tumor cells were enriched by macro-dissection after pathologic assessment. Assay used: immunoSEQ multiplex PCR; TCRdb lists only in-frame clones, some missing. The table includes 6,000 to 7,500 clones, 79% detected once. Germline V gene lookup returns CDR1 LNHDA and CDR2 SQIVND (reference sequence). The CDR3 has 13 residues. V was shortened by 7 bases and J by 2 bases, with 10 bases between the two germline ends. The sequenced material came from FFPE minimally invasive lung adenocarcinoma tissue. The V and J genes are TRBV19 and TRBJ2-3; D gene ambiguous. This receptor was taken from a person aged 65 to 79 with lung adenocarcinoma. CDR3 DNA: TGTGCCAGTAAAGTCCCGCTCACAGATACGCAGTATTTT. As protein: CASKVPLTDTQYF. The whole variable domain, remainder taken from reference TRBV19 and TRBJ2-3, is DGGITQSPKYLFRKEGQNVTLSCEQNLNHDAMYWYRQDPGQGLRLIYYSQIVNDFQKGDIAEGYSVSREKKESFPLTVTSAQKNPTAFYLCASKVPLTDTQYFGPGTRLTVL.